This T cell receptor beta chain was documented in a study of OX40 agonist ivuxolimab in advanced cancers. As for the study in general: The drug used for patients, ivuxolimab, was an agonistic anti-OX40 (CD134) antibody.

Assay: immunoSEQ multiplex PCR; the TCRdb copy retains only in-frame clones and omits some. The sample shows tens of thousands of clones, around 84% of them seen only once. As regards this clone: Antigen: not known.

The study's findings and limits: Some of the nonresponding patients also showed low levels of normalized T-cell clonal expansion. The antigens recognized by the expanded peripheral T cells, that is their antigen specificity, were not determined. Among the least clonally expanded were partial responders at 0.1-3.0 mg/kg.

The CDR3 has 18 residues. CDR1 and CDR2 from the germline V gene are SGHNT and YENEEA. V dropped 3 bases and J dropped 5 bases, with 23 bases sitting between them. The V and J genes are TRBV11-3 and TRBJ2-1, with D perhaps matching TRBD1 (5 bases). Here the sequenced sample was CD4+ or CD8+ T cells sorted from blood, taken in a trial of the OX40 agonist ivuxolimab. The receptor was derived from an adult with an advanced solid tumor such as melanoma, head and neck, liver or kidney cancer. CDR3 region: CASSLTLRWGDRDNEQFF. DNA for the CDR3: TGTGCCAGCAGCTTGACCCTCCGTTGGGGCGATAGGGACAATGAGCAGTTCTTC.